This TCR beta chain stems from a study of blood T cell repertoires in COVID-19. Overall study: In each case, the material was cDNA or gDNA derived from T cells, B-cell-depleted T cells, or PBMCs.

The authors' processing: From reference gene primer amplification, estimates of nucleated cell counts were derived. Clones were read by immunoSEQ multiplex PCR, and TCRdb kept only the in-frame ones, dropping some. For V, J and clone size, that table is used; D and trimming come from the DNA. Seen here are 200,000 to 300,000 clones, about 82% observed once, and the top ten hold 5% to 7%. Germline CDR1 SGHDT, CDR2 YYEEEE. This CDR3 comprises 15 residues. Trimming removed 4 bases from V and 9 bases from J; junction bases left unmatched: 11. Sequencing used peripheral blood. J is TRBJ2-5 and V is TRBV5-6; 11 bases line up with TRBD2. The TCR was taken from a woman older than 75 with COVID-19, enrolled during active disease. The CDR3 loop reads CASSPGLAGSRAQYF. CDR3 in DNA: TGTGCCAGCAGCCCCGGACTAGCGGGTAGCAGGGCCCAGTACTTC.